These T cell receptor beta chains were read from a single sample in a study of OX40 agonist ivuxolimab in advanced cancers. Here immunoSEQ multiplex PCR was the method, and the copy in TCRdb shows in-frame clones only, minus some. The sample lists tens of thousands of clones; more than 80% were seen once. The sample consisted of CD4+ or CD8+ T cells sorted from blood, taken in a trial of the OX40 agonist ivuxolimab. These receptors were collected from an adult with an advanced solid tumor such as melanoma, head and neck, liver or kidney cancer. The CDR3 runs from the conserved cysteine through the conserved F or W. D genes are given only for firm matches. Size is omitted from some rows. Given values are once, few, many or a class for expanded clones.

>TRBJ2-7|-|TRBV11-2|14|-
TGTGCCAGCAGCTTAGATCGGGGTTTCGGCGAGCAGTACTTC
CASSLDRGFGEQYF
>TRBJ2-3|-|TRBV11-2|14|-
TGTGCCAGCAGCTTTAGAGATCCCACAGATACGCAGTATTTT
CASSFRDPTDTQYF
>TRBJ2-7|TRBD1|TRBV5-1|15|-
TGCGCCAGCAGCCCGACAGGGGTTCCCTCCTACGAGCAGTACTTC
CASSPTGVPSYEQYF
>TRBJ2-1|TRBD2|TRBV4-1|17|-
TGCGCCAGCAGCCTAACCGGGACTAGCGGGGGGGCGTATGAGCAGTTCTTC
CASSLTGTSGGAYEQFF
>TRBJ2-5|-|TRBV5-6|14|-
TGTGCCAGCAGCTGGGGCGGGACCCAAGAGACCCAGTACTTC
CASSWGGTQETQYF
>TRBJ1-2|TRBD1|TRBV11-2|13|once
TGTGCCAGCAGCCCAGGGACAGGTTATGGCTACACCTTC
CASSPGTGYGYTF
>TRBJ2-7|TRBD2|TRBV11-2|14|-
TGTGCCAGCAGCTTGACTAGCGGGGGCTACGAGCAGTACTTC
CASSLTSGGYEQYF
>TRBJ2-7|-|TRBV7-6|13|-
TGTGCCAGCAGCTTTACCCAGACAGCCGAGCAGTACTTC
CASSFTQTAEQYF
>TRBJ2-3|-|TRBV28|14|once
TGTGCCAGCAGTGAGGAAGATGGAACAGATACGCAGTATTTT
CASSEEDGTDTQYF
>TRBJ2-7|TRBD1|TRBV5-1|16|few
TGCGCCAGCAGCTTGGGGTGGGGGACAGGGTACCACGAGCAGTACTTC
CASSLGWGTGYHEQYF
>TRBJ1-1|-|TRBV15|12|-
TGTGCCACCAGCACAGGATACAATGAAGCTTTCTTT
CATSTGYNEAFF
>TRBJ2-7|TRBD2|TRBV28|13|-
TGTGCCACCCGGACTAGCGGGTCCTACGAGCAGTACTTC
CATRTSGSYEQYF
>TRBJ2-7|TRBD2|TRBV27|13|-
TGTGCCAGCAGTTCTAGCGGGGCCTACGAGCAGTACTTC
CASSSSGAYEQYF
>TRBJ2-3|-|TRBV5-1|18|-
TGCGCCAGCAGTACGGCGCATAAGGCGGGGAAGGGCACAGATACGCAGTATTTT
CASSTAHKAGKGTDTQYF
>TRBJ1-3|-|TRBV5-1|12|once
TGCGCCAGCGGCACAGCCGGAAACACCATATATTTT
CASGTAGNTIYF
>TRBJ2-5|-|TRBV9|14|-
TGTGCCAGCAGCCCAATGACAGGAGGGGAGACCCAGTACTTC
CASSPMTGGETQYF
>TRBJ2-4|-|TRBV6-6|16|-
TGTGCCAGCAGTTACTCGAAATTCCTAGCCAAAAACATTCAGTACTTC
CASSYSKFLAKNIQYF
>TRBJ1-3|-|TRBV6-5|13|once
TGTGCCAGCAGCCCCGGGTTCGGAAACACCATATATTTT
CASSPGFGNTIYF
>TRBJ2-7|-|TRBV19|14|-
TGTGCCAGTAGTATGTCGCGGGACACCTACGAGCAGTACTTC
CASSMSRDTYEQYF
>TRBJ1-5|-|TRBV7-8|15|-
TGTGCCAGCAGCCAGTCCCCGACCCGCGATCAGCCCCAGCATTTT
CASSQSPTRDQPQHF
>TRBJ2-7|TRBD2|TRBV6-4|15|large
TGTGCCAGCAGTGAATGGGCTAGCGGGCGTAGCGAGCAGTACTTC
CASSEWASGRSEQYF
>TRBJ2-5|TRBD1|TRBV6-6|13|-
TGTGCCACTTCTGCAGGGGGCTACGGGGAGCAGTACTTC
CATSAGGYGEQYF
>TRBJ2-7|TRBD2|TRBV27|17|-
TGTGCCAGCAGTTTAGTTCGAGGGGGACTAGCAGGGGCGGGGCAGTACTTC
CASSLVRGGLAGAGQYF
>TRBJ1-6|TRBD1|TRBV28|11|-
TGTGCCAGCAGTTTCGGACAGGTCGACCACTTT
CASSFGQVDHF
>TRBJ2-7|-|TRBV30|13|-
TGTGCCTGGTCACAGGGAAGCTCCTACGAGCAGTACTTC
CAWSQGSSYEQYF
>TRBJ2-7|-|TRBV4-1|13|-
TGCGCCAGCAGCCAAGGTTTCCAGGGCGAGCAGTACTTC
CASSQGFQGEQYF
>TRBJ2-5|TRBD2|TRBV6-5|13|-
TGTGCCAGCGGACTAGCGGGGGAAGAGACCCAGTACTTC
CASGLAGEETQYF
>TRBJ2-3|TRBD2|TRBV5-1|17|-
TGCGCCAGCAGCTTGGGGCTAGCGGGGGGCTGGATAGATACGCAGTATTTT
CASSLGLAGGWIDTQYF
>TRBJ2-7|-|TRBV7-3|13|-
TGTGCCAGCAGCTTAGATAGATCGTACGAGCAGTACTTC
CASSLDRSYEQYF
>TRBJ2-1|TRBD2|TRBV2|18|-
TGTGCCGCAGTCGAGCGGGGGGCTTACCCTGACTCCTACAATGAGCAGTTCTTC
CAAVERGAYPDSYNEQFF
>TRBJ2-1|-|TRBV11-2|17|-
TGTGCCAGCAGCCCCCGGGACTCCCCGGGGACCTACAATGAGCAGTTCTTC
CASSPRDSPGTYNEQFF
>TRBJ2-2|-|TRBV9|15|-
TGTGCCAGCAGCCCCATGGGGGGACCCACCGGGGAGCTGTTTTTT
CASSPMGGPTGELFF
>TRBJ2-7|-|TRBV19|13|-
TGTGCCAGTAGTATAGACAGTTCCTACGAGCAGTACTTC
CASSIDSSYEQYF
>TRBJ2-2|-|TRBV15|16|-
TGTGCCACCAGCGAGCCAGGGGCGGGGAACACCGGGGAGCTGTTTTTT
CATSEPGAGNTGELFF
>TRBJ2-5|-|TRBV7-7|13|-
TGTGCCAGCAGCTCGGTGTACCAAGAGACCCAGTACTTC
CASSSVYQETQYF
>TRBJ1-1|TRBD1|TRBV29-1|12|medium-sized
TGCAGCGTTGGACAGGGGGCCACTGAAGCTTTCTTT
CSVGQGATEAFF